This TCR beta chain was documented in a study of CD8 T cells in Susac syndrome. Germline CDR1 and CDR2: LGHNA and YSLEER. There are 16 residues in the CDR3. Trimming shortened V by 3 bases and J by 1 base, and 16 bases separated the two germline ends. RNA, at roughly 0.5 to 1 ug, was reverse transcribed with random hexamers. TCRdb re-derived calls from the immunoSEQ multiplex PCR reads in MiXCR, one entry per CDR3 protein. The repertoire holds approximately 300,000 distinct CDR3 sequences, with roughly 85% as singletons. V is TRBV4-3 and J is TRBJ2-7; D might be TRBD1 (5 bases). This clonotype was obtained from a human donor with multiple sclerosis. Sequenced: CD8+ T cells from PBMCs. Here the CDR3 reads CASSQGRRVPSYEQYF. In DNA, the CDR3 is TGCGCCAGCAGCCAGGGTCGCAGGGTGCCTTCCTACGAGCAGTACTTC.